Here is one TCR beta chain with its context. Trimming shortened V by 3 bases and J by 7 bases, and 13 bases separated the two germline ends. Per germline, CDR1 LNHDA and CDR2 SQIVND (reference sequence). This CDR3 contains 14 residues. This specimen comes from a study of molecular identifiers for immune sequencing clone quantification. As for the study in general: Within a replicate experiment, RNA obtained from either approximately 20,000 or 98,000 naive CD8 cells was divided into five aliquots, and four of those aliquots were then sequenced.

Each CDR3 protein gets one entry after TCRdb re-called the PCR reads with MiXCR. The data hold about 320,000 distinct CDR3 sequences, with 24% observed a single time. The clonotype comes from a human donor in good health. Some libraries in this study had Jurkat cell RNA spiked in. The rearrangement joins TRBV19 to TRBJ1-5; D ambiguous. Sample: naive CD8+ T cells from blood, with Jurkat cell RNA spiked in. The subset is: FACS-sorted CD8+CD4-CCR7+CD45RA+ naive T cells. Here the CDR3 DNA reads TGTGCCAGTAGTATGTTCGGTCAGAGCCAGCCCCAGCATTTT. It codes for CASSMFGQSQPQHF.